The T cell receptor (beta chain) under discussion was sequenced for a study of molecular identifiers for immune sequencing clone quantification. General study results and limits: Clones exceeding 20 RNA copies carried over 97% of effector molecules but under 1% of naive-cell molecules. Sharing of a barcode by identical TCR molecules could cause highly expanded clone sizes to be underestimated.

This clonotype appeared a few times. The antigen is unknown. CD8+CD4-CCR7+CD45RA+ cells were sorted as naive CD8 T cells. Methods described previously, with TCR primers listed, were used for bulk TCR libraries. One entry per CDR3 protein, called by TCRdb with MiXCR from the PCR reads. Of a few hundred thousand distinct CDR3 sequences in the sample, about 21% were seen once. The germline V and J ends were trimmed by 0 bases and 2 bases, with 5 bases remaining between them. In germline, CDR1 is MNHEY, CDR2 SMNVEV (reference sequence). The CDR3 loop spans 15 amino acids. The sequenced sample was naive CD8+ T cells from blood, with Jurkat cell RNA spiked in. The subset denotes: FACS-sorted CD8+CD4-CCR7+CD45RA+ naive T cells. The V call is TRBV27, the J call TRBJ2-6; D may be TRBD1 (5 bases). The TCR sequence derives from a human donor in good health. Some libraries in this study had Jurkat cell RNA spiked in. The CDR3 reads CASSLSGAGANVLTF. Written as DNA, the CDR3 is TGTGCCAGCAGTTTATCAGGGGCTGGGGCCAACGTCCTGACTTTC.